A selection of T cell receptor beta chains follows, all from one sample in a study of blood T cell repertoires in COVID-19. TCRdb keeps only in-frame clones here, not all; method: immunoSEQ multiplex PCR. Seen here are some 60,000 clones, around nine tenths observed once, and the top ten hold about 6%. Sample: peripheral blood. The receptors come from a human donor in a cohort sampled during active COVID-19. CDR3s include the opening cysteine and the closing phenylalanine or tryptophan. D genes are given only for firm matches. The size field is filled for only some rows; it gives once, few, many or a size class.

DNA: TGTGCCAGCAGTTTCCCCGGGGAACTCTCTGGAAACACCATATATTTT; CDR3: CASSFPGELSGNTIYF; J: TRBJ1-3; V: TRBV11-2; D: .; size: .
DNA: TGCGCCAGCAGCACCGAACTGGGGAGCGGCTACACCTTC; CDR3: CASSTELGSGYTF; J: TRBJ1-2; V: TRBV5-1; D: .; size: .
DNA: TGTGCCAGCAGTCAGACAGGCAGGACCCAGCATTTT; CDR3: CASSQTGRTQHF; J: TRBJ1-5; V: TRBV3-1/TRBV3-2; D: .; size: .
DNA: TGTGCCAGCAGCTTTGTGACAACAGATACGCAGTATTTT; CDR3: CASSFVTTDTQYF; J: TRBJ2-3; V: TRBV7-9; D: .; size: .
DNA: TGTGCCAGCAGTTTAGTTCCTGGCGGGAGGGCCACAGATACGCAGTATTTT; CDR3: CASSLVPGGRATDTQYF; J: TRBJ2-3; V: TRBV27; D: TRBD2; size: .
DNA: TGTGCCAGCTCACCACCGGGGACTGGCAATCAGCCCCAGCATTTT; CDR3: CASSPPGTGNQPQHF; J: TRBJ1-5; V: TRBV18; D: .; size: .
DNA: TGCGCCAGCAGCCAAACAGGGGCTTCTAGCACAGATACGCAGTATTTT; CDR3: CASSQTGASSTDTQYF; J: TRBJ2-3; V: TRBV4-3; D: TRBD1; size: .
DNA: TGTGCCAGCAGCTCCGATACGGGGTCTACCTACGAGCAGTACTTC; CDR3: CASSSDTGSTYEQYF; J: TRBJ2-7; V: TRBV5-4; D: .; size: .
DNA: TGTGCCAGCAGTGAATTGGGGACTAGCCACTACAATGAGCAGTTCTTC; CDR3: CASSELGTSHYNEQFF; J: TRBJ2-1; V: TRBV6-1; D: TRBD2; size: once
DNA: TGTGCCGGGTCGGAGGGGAGGTCCTACGAGCAGTACTTC; CDR3: CAGSEGRSYEQYF; J: TRBJ2-7; V: TRBV21-1; D: .; size: .
DNA: TGTGCCTGGAGTCCGGACAGGAACACTGAAGCTTTCTTT; CDR3: CAWSPDRNTEAFF; J: TRBJ1-1; V: TRBV30; D: .; size: .
DNA: TGTGCCAGCAGAGTTAGACAGCTCAATCAGCCCCAGCATTTT; CDR3: CASRVRQLNQPQHF; J: TRBJ1-5; V: TRBV6-6; D: .; size: .
DNA: TGTGCCAGCAGTTTACCACTCCAGGGCTCCCTAGGGTCCTATACGCAGTATTTT; CDR3: CASSLPLQGSLGSYTQYF; J: TRBJ2-3; V: TRBV6-2/TRBV6-3; D: .; size: .
DNA: TGTGCCAGTAGTTCAAGAGGAGGGGACAGCTATGGCTACACCTTC; CDR3: CASSSRGGDSYGYTF; J: TRBJ1-2; V: TRBV19; D: TRBD1; size: once
DNA: TGTGCCAGCAGCGAGGGCGGGGTCGGCAAAAACATTCAGTACTTC; CDR3: CASSEGGVGKNIQYF; J: TRBJ2-4; V: TRBV9; D: .; size: few
DNA: TGCAGTGCGAACCCTCAGGGCCGCTACACCTTC; CDR3: CSANPQGRYTF; J: TRBJ1-2; V: TRBV20-1; D: .; size: .
DNA: TGCAGCGTTGGCCTCCGCAGGGTCGGGGAGACCCAGTACTTC; CDR3: CSVGLRRVGETQYF; J: TRBJ2-5; V: TRBV29-1; D: .; size: .
DNA: TGTGCCAGCAGTATACAGGTCACTGAAGCTTTCTTT; CDR3: CASSIQVTEAFF; J: TRBJ1-1; V: TRBV6-5; D: .; size: few
DNA: TGCGCCAGCAGCCAAGCCCTGACTAGCTGGCCAACGGAGACCCAGTACTTC; CDR3: CASSQALTSWPTETQYF; J: TRBJ2-5; V: TRBV4-1; D: TRBD2; size: .
DNA: TGTGCCAGCAGCTCCCCAAAACAGGGTCATGAGCAGTTCTTC; CDR3: CASSSPKQGHEQFF; J: TRBJ2-1; V: TRBV5-4; D: .; size: .
DNA: TGCAGTGCTAGTGAGTCGAGCTACGAGCAGTACTTC; CDR3: CSASESSYEQYF; J: TRBJ2-7; V: TRBV20-1; D: .; size: .
DNA: TGTGCCAGCAGCTCTTCCGGGACTAGCGGGAGAGGTACCGGGGAGCTGTTTTTT; CDR3: CASSSSGTSGRGTGELFF; J: TRBJ2-2; V: TRBV5-4; D: TRBD2; size: .
DNA: TGCGCCAGCAGCCAAGATATATCCCCCCGCGATGAGCAGTTCTTC; CDR3: CASSQDISPRDEQFF; J: TRBJ2-1; V: TRBV4-3; D: .; size: .
DNA: TGTGCCACCAGCAGCTCCAGGGGCCCTAGCACAGATACGCAGTATTTT; CDR3: CATSSSRGPSTDTQYF; J: TRBJ2-3; V: TRBV15; D: .; size: .
DNA: TGTGCCAGCAGCCAAGGGGGGACTTGGGGATCACCCCTCCACTTT; CDR3: CASSQGGTWGSPLHF; J: TRBJ1-6; V: TRBV3-1/TRBV3-2; D: .; size: once
DNA: TGTGCCAGCAGCTTACTACGCGCCAACGTCCTGACTTTC; CDR3: CASSLLRANVLTF; J: TRBJ2-6; V: TRBV7-2; D: .; size: .
DNA: TGTGCCAGCAGTCGCCGACAGGGCTACAGAAATGAGCAGTTCTTC; CDR3: CASSRRQGYRNEQFF; J: TRBJ2-1; V: TRBV27; D: TRBD1; size: .
DNA: TGTGCCAGTAGTATGGCCGGGGCTGGGGCCAACGTCCTGACTTTC; CDR3: CASSMAGAGANVLTF; J: TRBJ2-6; V: TRBV19; D: .; size: .
DNA: TGTGCCACCAGTGATTCCGGCGGGAGGGGGAACACCGGGGAGCTGTTTTTT; CDR3: CATSDSGGRGNTGELFF; J: TRBJ2-2; V: TRBV24-1; D: TRBD2; size: .
DNA: TGTGCCAGCAGTTTGTCAGCGGGAAATGAGCAGTTCTTC; CDR3: CASSLSAGNEQFF; J: TRBJ2-1; V: TRBV12-3/TRBV12-4; D: TRBD2; size: .
DNA: TGTGCCAGCAGTAGGACAGGGGGAACTAATGAAAAACTGTTTTTT; CDR3: CASSRTGGTNEKLFF; J: TRBJ1-4; V: TRBV25-1; D: TRBD1; size: .
DNA: TGTGCCAGCAGCGGACAGACAAACTATGGCTACACCTTC; CDR3: CASSGQTNYGYTF; J: TRBJ1-2; V: TRBV6-2/TRBV6-3; D: .; size: once
DNA: TGTGCCAGCAGCGCCGGACAGGGTGACGTGGACACCATATATTTT; CDR3: CASSAGQGDVDTIYF; J: TRBJ1-3; V: TRBV9; D: TRBD1; size: once
DNA: TGTGCCAGTAGTTCCCTGACAGGGACCTATGGCTACACCTTC; CDR3: CASSSLTGTYGYTF; J: TRBJ1-2; V: TRBV19; D: TRBD1; size: .
DNA: TGTGCCAGCAGCGCAGTGGTGGGGACTAGCGGGAGTATCGATCGGGCCAAAAACATTCAGTACTTC; CDR3: CASSAVVGTSGSIDRAKNIQYF; J: TRBJ2-4; V: TRBV9; D: TRBD2; size: few
DNA: TGTGCCAGCAGCTCGTTAAATCAGCCCCAGCATTTT; CDR3: CASSSLNQPQHF; J: TRBJ1-5; V: TRBV27; D: .; size: .
DNA: TGCGCCAGCAGCCAAGTAGGGGTATCCGAGCAGTACTTC; CDR3: CASSQVGVSEQYF; J: TRBJ2-7; V: TRBV4-1; D: .; size: .
DNA: TGTGCCAGTAGTAGGGCACCGGGACAGGGGACCTGGAACACTGAAGCTTTCTTT; CDR3: CASSRAPGQGTWNTEAFF; J: TRBJ1-1; V: TRBV19; D: TRBD1; size: .
DNA: TGTGCCTGGAGGTTCCGACAGGCCAACGTCCTGACTTTC; CDR3: CAWRFRQANVLTF; J: TRBJ2-6; V: TRBV30; D: .; size: .
DNA: TGTGCCAGCTCACCGGGGAGGGGAAATCAGCCCCAGCATTTT; CDR3: CASSPGRGNQPQHF; J: TRBJ1-5; V: TRBV18; D: .; size: .
DNA: TGTGCCAGCAGCTTAAGGAGGTCTGGGGCCAACGTCCTGACTTTC; CDR3: CASSLRRSGANVLTF; J: TRBJ2-6; V: TRBV7-2; D: .; size: .
DNA: TGTGCCAGCAGTGAATCGGGGCAGGGGAATCAGCCCCAGCATTTT; CDR3: CASSESGQGNQPQHF; J: TRBJ1-5; V: TRBV25-1; D: .; size: .
DNA: TGTGCCAGCAGTTTATGGACCGGGACAGCAGCTCAGCCCCAGCATTTT; CDR3: CASSLWTGTAAQPQHF; J: TRBJ1-5; V: TRBV28; D: TRBD1; size: .
DNA: TGTGCCAGCAGAGCGGACAGGAGGGGTGAAAAACTGTTTTTT; CDR3: CASRADRRGEKLFF; J: TRBJ1-4; V: TRBV2; D: TRBD1; size: .
DNA: TGTGCCAGCAGTGGGGAGAGCGGGGACGCAGATACGCAGTATTTT; CDR3: CASSGESGDADTQYF; J: TRBJ2-3; V: TRBV2; D: TRBD2; size: few
DNA: TGTGCCAGCAGCTTAAACTCGCTAGCGGGTGAGCAGTTCTTC; CDR3: CASSLNSLAGEQFF; J: TRBJ2-1; V: TRBV7-3; D: TRBD2; size: .
DNA: TGTGCCAGCAGACTGACAGGGTCTTACAATGAGCAGTTCTTC; CDR3: CASRLTGSYNEQFF; J: TRBJ2-1; V: TRBV6-6; D: TRBD1; size: once
DNA: TGTGCCAGCAGCAGACCCGTCTCCGGGAGAACCGGGGAGCTGTTTTTT; CDR3: CASSRPVSGRTGELFF; J: TRBJ2-2; V: TRBV7-2; D: .; size: .
DNA: TGTGCCAGCAGCCAAGATAGAAACACCGGGGAGCTGTTTTTT; CDR3: CASSQDRNTGELFF; J: TRBJ2-2; V: TRBV4-2; D: .; size: .
DNA: TGTGCCTGGGACAGGGGGCCCTATGGCTACACCTTC; CDR3: CAWDRGPYGYTF; J: TRBJ1-2; V: TRBV7-9; D: TRBD1; size: once
DNA: TGTGCCAGCGCCAGCGCTAAGGCGCAGTATTTT; CDR3: CASASAKAQYF; J: TRBJ2-3; V: TRBV12-3/TRBV12-4; D: .; size: once
DNA: TGTGCCAGCAGCGCGACAGGGGGCGAGTATGGCTACACCTTC; CDR3: CASSATGGEYGYTF; J: TRBJ1-2; V: TRBV7-8; D: TRBD1; size: .
DNA: TGTGCCCCCCGGGACAGCCCATACTATGGCTACACCTTC; CDR3: CAPRDSPYYGYTF; J: TRBJ1-2; V: TRBV21-1; D: .; size: .
DNA: TGCGCCAGCAGCATAGCGGGGGGGCCAAACAATGAGCAGTTCTTC; CDR3: CASSIAGGPNNEQFF; J: TRBJ2-1; V: TRBV5-1; D: TRBD2; size: .
DNA: TGTGCCAGCAGCGACACAGGGGGACCCTACGAGCAGTACTTC; CDR3: CASSDTGGPYEQYF; J: TRBJ2-7; V: TRBV13; D: TRBD1; size: .